What follows is one TCR beta chain and its context. The data originate from a study of cytomegalovirus exposure and HLA in healthy donors. The donors were in the approximately 120-subject validation cohort; that cohort was separate from the approximately 730-subject first cohort. Data came from immunoSEQ multiplex PCR; TCRdb stores just in-frame clones and leaves some out. The sample contains around 160,000 clones, about 90% of which appear only once. The clonotype comes from a woman in her late teens or twenties in good health and CMV-seropositive. The specimen was PBMCs.

CDR3 DNA: TGTGCCAGCAGCTTAGGTTACCAGTCCGCCTACGAGCAGTACTTC. As protein: CASSLGYQSAYEQYF. The J gene is TRBJ2-7, the V gene TRBV11-2, with unresolved D. V was cut by 1 base and J by 2 bases, with 12 bases left in between. Germline CDR1 and CDR2: SGHAT and FQNNGV. The CDR3 totals 15 residues.